Listed below are T cell receptor beta chains from one sample, sequenced in a study of T cells in Graves' hyperthyroidism and ophthalmopathy. TCRdb reprocessed the multiplex PCR reads via MiXCR and lists one record per CDR3 protein. The data show roughly 180,000 distinct CDR3 sequences, 9.4% seen once. Sequencing used blood. Receptor source: a woman aged 18 to 35 with Graves' hyperthyroidism that later progressed to Graves' ophthalmopathy. Both conserved end residues are part of each CDR3. Fields, in order: V gene, clone size, D gene, J gene, CDR3 protein, CDR3 DNA. A D gene is named only where the DNA matches it firmly. Clone size is given for some rows only: seen once, a few or many times, or a class if the clone is expanded.

v_call: TRBV13
clone_size: many
d_call: TRBD1
j_call: TRBJ2-3
cdr3_aa: CASDLRTGVTDTQYF
cdr3_nt: TGTGCCAGCGATCTTCGGACAGGGGTAACAGATACGCAGTATTTT

v_call: TRBV6-4
clone_size: once
d_call: .
j_call: TRBJ2-1
cdr3_aa: CASSVQARGSPYNEQFF
cdr3_nt: TGTGCCAGCAGTGTACAGGCTAGGGGGAGCCCCTACAATGAGCAGTTCTTC

v_call: TRBV3-1
clone_size: many
d_call: TRBD1
j_call: TRBJ2-7
cdr3_aa: CASSQGSTGNEQYF
cdr3_nt: TGTGCCAGCAGCCAGGGATCGACAGGGAACGAGCAGTACTTC

v_call: TRBV2
clone_size: many
d_call: TRBD2
j_call: TRBJ2-1
cdr3_aa: CASSPGTSGINEQFF
cdr3_nt: TGTGCCAGCAGTCCCGGGACTAGCGGCATCAATGAGCAGTTCTTC

v_call: TRBV5-1
clone_size: few
d_call: TRBD2
j_call: TRBJ2-1
cdr3_aa: CASSSGTSENNEQFF
cdr3_nt: TGCGCCAGCAGCTCCGGGACTAGCGAGAACAATGAGCAGTTCTTC

v_call: TRBV5-1
clone_size: many
d_call: .
j_call: TRBJ2-2
cdr3_aa: CASSLDGGAGELFF
cdr3_nt: TGCGCCAGCAGCTTGGATGGAGGCGCCGGGGAGCTGTTTTTT

v_call: TRBV28
clone_size: many
d_call: TRBD1
j_call: TRBJ1-2
cdr3_aa: CASRGTGGAYYGYTF
cdr3_nt: TGTGCCAGCAGGGGTACAGGGGGCGCGTACTATGGCTACACCTTC

v_call: TRBV5-6
clone_size: .
d_call: .
j_call: TRBJ1-3
cdr3_aa: CASSSSGGTGNTIYF
cdr3_nt: TGTGCCAGCAGCTCATCTGGGGGTACTGGAAACACCATATATTTT

v_call: TRBV5-4
clone_size: few
d_call: .
j_call: TRBJ1-1
cdr3_aa: CASSPGRGNTEAFF
cdr3_nt: TGTGCCAGCAGCCCTGGACGGGGGAACACTGAAGCTTTCTTT

v_call: TRBV7-9
clone_size: many
d_call: .
j_call: TRBJ2-1
cdr3_aa: CASSLVRLSSYNEQFF
cdr3_nt: TGTGCCAGCAGCTTAGTGCGGCTTAGCTCCTACAATGAGCAGTTCTTC

v_call: TRBV4-2
clone_size: .
d_call: .
j_call: TRBJ1-6
cdr3_aa: CASSQGEWGKDSPLHF
cdr3_nt: TGTGCCAGCAGCCAAGGGGAGTGGGGGAAAGATTCACCCCTCCACTTT

v_call: TRBV12-3/TRBV12-4
clone_size: many
d_call: .
j_call: TRBJ2-3
cdr3_aa: CASSPLRGGLSDTQYF
cdr3_nt: TGTGCCAGCAGTCCCTTGAGGGGGGGCCTTTCAGATACGCAGTATTTT

v_call: TRBV7-9
clone_size: many
d_call: .
j_call: TRBJ1-1
cdr3_aa: CASSSPDGIDTEAFF
cdr3_nt: TGTGCCAGCAGCTCCCCGGACGGGATAGACACTGAAGCTTTCTTT

v_call: TRBV11-3
clone_size: few
d_call: .
j_call: TRBJ2-1
cdr3_aa: CASSLSVGGRVNEQFF
cdr3_nt: TGTGCCAGCAGCTTGTCCGTAGGGGGTCGGGTAAATGAGCAGTTCTTC

v_call: TRBV3-1
clone_size: few
d_call: .
j_call: TRBJ2-1
cdr3_aa: CASSPSGSSGDEQFF
cdr3_nt: TGTGCCAGCAGCCCCTCGGGATCCTCCGGGGATGAGCAGTTCTTC

v_call: TRBV30
clone_size: many
d_call: .
j_call: TRBJ1-5
cdr3_aa: CAWSVSEGRWPQHF
cdr3_nt: TGTGCCTGGAGTGTTTCCGAGGGAAGGTGGCCCCAGCATTTT

v_call: TRBV5-1
clone_size: many
d_call: TRBD2
j_call: TRBJ2-1
cdr3_aa: CASSFGGEEQFF
cdr3_nt: TGCGCCAGCAGCTTCGGGGGGGAAGAGCAGTTCTTC

v_call: TRBV27
clone_size: many
d_call: .
j_call: TRBJ1-5
cdr3_aa: CASSLSGNQPQHF
cdr3_nt: TGTGCCAGCAGTTTATCTGGTAATCAGCCCCAGCATTTT

v_call: TRBV20-1
clone_size: many
d_call: TRBD2
j_call: TRBJ2-1
cdr3_aa: CSARAEREGLNEQFF
cdr3_nt: TGCAGTGCTAGGGCTGAGCGGGAGGGCCTCAATGAGCAGTTCTTC

v_call: TRBV28
clone_size: many
d_call: .
j_call: TRBJ1-1
cdr3_aa: CASSPIVGGIRDTEAFF
cdr3_nt: TGTGCCAGCAGTCCGATTGTCGGGGGGATTAGGGACACTGAAGCTTTCTTT

v_call: TRBV7-9
clone_size: many
d_call: .
j_call: TRBJ1-2
cdr3_aa: CASSSIAVTFYGYTF
cdr3_nt: TGTGCCAGCAGCTCGATTGCGGTCACCTTCTATGGCTACACCTTC

v_call: TRBV6-1
clone_size: many
d_call: TRBD2
j_call: TRBJ2-7
cdr3_aa: CASSPLAGDYYEQYF
cdr3_nt: TGTGCCAGCTCACCACTAGCGGGAGACTACTACGAGCAGTACTTC

v_call: TRBV7-3
clone_size: few
d_call: .
j_call: TRBJ2-3
cdr3_aa: CASSSGITGDTQYF
cdr3_nt: TGTGCCAGCAGCTCAGGAATTACTGGAGATACGCAGTATTTT

v_call: TRBV11-1
clone_size: many
d_call: TRBD1
j_call: TRBJ1-2
cdr3_aa: CASSVATGIIYGYTF
cdr3_nt: TGTGCCAGCAGCGTCGCGACAGGGATAATCTATGGCTACACCTTC

v_call: TRBV12-5
clone_size: many
d_call: .
j_call: TRBJ1-5
cdr3_aa: CASGLVRNRTEQPQHF
cdr3_nt: TGTGCTAGTGGATTGGTAAGGAACAGAACAGAACAGCCCCAGCATTTT

v_call: TRBV15
clone_size: many
d_call: TRBD2
j_call: TRBJ2-1
cdr3_aa: CATSRELAGWYNEQFF
cdr3_nt: TGTGCCACCAGCAGAGAATTAGCGGGATGGTACAATGAGCAGTTCTTC

v_call: TRBV12-3/TRBV12-4
clone_size: many
d_call: .
j_call: TRBJ1-1
cdr3_aa: CASVAGGLGAFF
cdr3_nt: TGTGCCAGCGTTGCGGGGGGCTTAGGAGCTTTCTTT

v_call: TRBV6-1
clone_size: many
d_call: .
j_call: TRBJ2-2
cdr3_aa: CASGIGRGRDTGELFF
cdr3_nt: TGTGCCAGCGGGATAGGTCGGGGGCGCGACACCGGGGAGCTGTTTTTT

v_call: TRBV27
clone_size: many
d_call: TRBD1
j_call: TRBJ2-1
cdr3_aa: CASSASGTGGSEQFF
cdr3_nt: TGTGCCAGCAGTGCCAGCGGGACAGGGGGCAGTGAGCAGTTCTTC

v_call: TRBV28
clone_size: many
d_call: TRBD1
j_call: TRBJ2-7
cdr3_aa: CASTPGQGVYEQYF
cdr3_nt: TGTGCCAGCACCCCGGGACAGGGGGTCTACGAGCAGTACTTC